The clone carrying this TCR beta chain was recorded many times. Its specificity is not known. This sample stems from a study of T-cell reconstitution after alpha-beta-depleted transplantation in children. Using unique molecular identifiers, the investigators prepared the TCRbeta library. TCRdb reprocessed the PCR reads via MiXCR and lists one record per CDR3 protein. The table shows roughly 670,000 distinct CDR3 sequences, with around 14% occurring only once. Study findings and constraints: Alpha-beta T cells about two months after transplant reportedly derived from several hundred expanded graft clones. A year had passed since transplant, and T-cell counts and diversity by then came mostly from newly produced T cells. After transplant, high TCRbeta diversity at day 60 in some patients arose from surviving recipient T cells and thymic progenitors.

CDR3 size: 17 residues. Trimming removed 2 bases from V and 6 bases from J, with 19 bases in between. Germline V gives CDR1 SEHNR, CDR2 FQNEAQ (reference sequence). The origin of this receptor is a girl aged 2 to 10 with congenital amegakaryocytic thrombocytopenia, due to receive a stem cell transplant. The sequences come from PBMCs, collected before TCRalphabeta/CD19-depleted stem cell transplant. This chain joins TRBV7-9 and TRBJ2-2; D may be TRBD1 or TRBD2 (5 bases each). The CDR3 reads CASSLWDGYGDSGELFF. The CDR3 DNA reads as TGTGCCAGCAGCTTATGGGACGGTTATGGAGATTCCGGGGAGCTGTTTTTT.